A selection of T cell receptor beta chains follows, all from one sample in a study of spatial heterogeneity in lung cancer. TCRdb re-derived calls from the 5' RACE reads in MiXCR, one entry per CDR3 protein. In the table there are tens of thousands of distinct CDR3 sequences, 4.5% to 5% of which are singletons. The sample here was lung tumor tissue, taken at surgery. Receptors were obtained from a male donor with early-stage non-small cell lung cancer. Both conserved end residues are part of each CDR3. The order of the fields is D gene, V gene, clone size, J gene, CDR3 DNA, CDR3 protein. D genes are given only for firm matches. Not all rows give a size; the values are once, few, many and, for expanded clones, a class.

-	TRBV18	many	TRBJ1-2	TGTGCCAGCTCTCCCACATCGGGCTATGGCTACACCTTC	CASSPTSGYGYTF
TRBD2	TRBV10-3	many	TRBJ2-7	TGTGCCATCAGTGAGTCTGGGGTAGCGGGAGATGAGCAGTACTTC	CAISESGVAGDEQYF
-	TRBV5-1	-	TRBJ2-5	TGCGCCAGCAGCTTGGAGGACAGCGGAGAGACCCAGTACTTC	CASSLEDSGETQYF
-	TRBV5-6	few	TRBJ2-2	TGTGCCAGCAGCTTTACTCTCTCGAACACCGGGGAGCTGTTTTTT	CASSFTLSNTGELFF
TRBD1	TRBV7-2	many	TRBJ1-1	TGTGCCAGCAGCCCTCAGACAGGGATGAACACTGAAGCTTTCTTT	CASSPQTGMNTEAFF
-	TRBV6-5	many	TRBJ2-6	TGTGCCAGCAGTTACTCAGGGGTCACAATCGCTGGGGCCAACGTCCTGACTTTC	CASSYSGVTIAGANVLTF
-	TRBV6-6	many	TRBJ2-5	TGTGCCAGCAGCCAGAAAGAGACCCAGTACTTC	CASSQKETQYF
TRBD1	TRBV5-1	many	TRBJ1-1	TGCGCCAGCAGCGCCCAGGGGGGCACTGAAGCTTTCTTT	CASSAQGGTEAFF
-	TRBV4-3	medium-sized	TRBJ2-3	TGCGCCAGCAGCCACCGCCGGGCCCCTGAAGATACGCAGTATTTT	CASSHRRAPEDTQYF
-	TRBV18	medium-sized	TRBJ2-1	TGTGCCAGCTCCCCACATTCCCAGCCGGGCAATGAGCAGTTCTTC	CASSPHSQPGNEQFF
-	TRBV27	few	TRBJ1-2	TGTGCCAGCAGTTTATTGGGGGCCTATGGCTACACCTTC	CASSLLGAYGYTF
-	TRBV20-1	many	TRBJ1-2	TGCAGTGCTCCAGGGGATTTTAACTATGGCTACACCTTC	CSAPGDFNYGYTF
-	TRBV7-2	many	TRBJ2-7	TGTGCCAGCAACCCTCCGGGACCCTTCTACGAGCAGTACTTC	CASNPPGPFYEQYF
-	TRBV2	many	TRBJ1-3	TGTGCCAGCATCTCAACAGTAAATGGAAACACCATATATTTT	CASISTVNGNTIYF
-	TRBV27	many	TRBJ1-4	TGTGCCAGCAGGGCAGGACAGTCAACTAATGAAAAACTGTTTTTT	CASRAGQSTNEKLFF
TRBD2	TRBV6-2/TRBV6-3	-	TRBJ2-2	TGTGCCAGCACCCAAAGGACTAGCGCGGTCGGGGAGCTGTTTTTT	CASTQRTSAVGELFF
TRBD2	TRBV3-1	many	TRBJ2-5	TGTGCCAGCAGCCAAGATCTGACTAGCAGACAAGAGACCCAGTACTTC	CASSQDLTSRQETQYF
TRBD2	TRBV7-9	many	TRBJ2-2	TGTGCCAGCAGCCAGGGACTAGCGGGCACCGGGGAGCTGTTTTTT	CASSQGLAGTGELFF
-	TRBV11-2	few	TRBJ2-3	TGTGCCAGCAGCTTGACGGGAGACACAGATACGCAGTATTTT	CASSLTGDTDTQYF
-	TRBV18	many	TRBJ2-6	TGTGCCAGCTCCCCTGACCCGGGGGCCAACGTCCTGACTTTC	CASSPDPGANVLTF
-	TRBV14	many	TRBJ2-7	TGTGCCAGCAGCCAAGAAATCTACGAGCAGTACTTC	CASSQEIYEQYF
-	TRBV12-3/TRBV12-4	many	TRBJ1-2	TGTGCCAGCAGTAGAGGGCGCGGCTATGGCTACACCTTC	CASSRGRGYGYTF
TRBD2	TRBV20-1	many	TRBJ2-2	TGCAGTGCTACCACCCGGCTAGCGGGCAACGGGGAGCTGTTTTTT	CSATTRLAGNGELFF
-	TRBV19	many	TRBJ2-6	TGTGCCAGTAGTAAAGGGTTCGGGGCCAACGTCCTGACTTTC	CASSKGFGANVLTF
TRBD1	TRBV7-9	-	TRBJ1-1	TGTGCCAGCAGCTCCGAGGACAGGGAAGCTTTCTTT	CASSSEDREAFF
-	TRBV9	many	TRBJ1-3	TGTGCCAGCAGCGAGTCAGTCTCTGGAAACACCATATATTTT	CASSESVSGNTIYF
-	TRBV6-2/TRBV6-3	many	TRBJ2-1	TGTGCCAGCTGTGGGGGACCATACAATGAGCAGTTCTTC	CASCGGPYNEQFF
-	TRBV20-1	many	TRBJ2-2	TGCAGTGCTAGTGGGGGGCCCTCCACCGGGGAGCTGTTTTTT	CSASGGPSTGELFF
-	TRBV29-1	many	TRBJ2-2	TGCAGCGTTGAAGAGCCCAGGGTAACATCCGCCGGGGAGCTGTTTTTT	CSVEEPRVTSAGELFF
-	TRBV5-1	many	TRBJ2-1	TGCGCCAGCAGCTTGGCCCTGCTCAATGAGCAGTTCTTC	CASSLALLNEQFF
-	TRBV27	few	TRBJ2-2	TGTGCCAGCAGTCCCTACCGGTTGGAAACTGTGGAGCTGTTTTTT	CASSPYRLETVELFF
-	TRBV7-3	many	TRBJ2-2	TGTGCCAGCAGCCTCCTAATGACCGGGGAGCTGTTTTTT	CASSLLMTGELFF
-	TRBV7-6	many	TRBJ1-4	TGTGCCAGCAGCAAGAGGGGAGCAACTAATGAAAAACTGTTTTTT	CASSKRGATNEKLFF
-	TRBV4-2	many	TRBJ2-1	TGTGCCAGCAGCCTTCGGTCTAGCTCCTACAATGAGCAGTTCTTC	CASSLRSSSYNEQFF
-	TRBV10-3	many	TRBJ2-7	TGTGCCATCAGTCCTTTGGGAGCCGGCTACGAGCAGTACTTC	CAISPLGAGYEQYF
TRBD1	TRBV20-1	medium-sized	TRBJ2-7	TGCAGCACCGACAGGGCACCTTCCTACGAGCAGTACTTC	CSTDRAPSYEQYF
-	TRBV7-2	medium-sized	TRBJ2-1	TGTGCCAGCAGCTTAGGGGTAGGGAGCAATGAGCAGTTCTTC	CASSLGVGSNEQFF
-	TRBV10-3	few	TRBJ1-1	TGTGCCATCAGAGAGAACACTGAAGCTTTCTTT	CAIRENTEAFF
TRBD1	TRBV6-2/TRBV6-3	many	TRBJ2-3	TGTGCCAGCAGTTACACCCCGCGAACAGGGGGCGACCCCACAGATACGCAGTATTTT	CASSYTPRTGGDPTDTQYF
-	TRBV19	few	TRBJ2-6	TGTGCCAGTAGTTCCCGGGCCGGGGCCAACGTCCTGACTTTC	CASSSRAGANVLTF
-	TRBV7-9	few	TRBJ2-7	TGTGCCAGCAGCCCCCTAACAGGGATTCCCTTCGGGGAGCAGTACTTC	CASSPLTGIPFGEQYF
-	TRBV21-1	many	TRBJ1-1	TGTGCCAGCAGCTCCAGGGGGGGTTACACTGAAGCTTTCTTT	CASSSRGGYTEAFF
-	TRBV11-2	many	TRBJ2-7	TGTGCCAGCGGACACTACGAGCAGTACTTC	CASGHYEQYF
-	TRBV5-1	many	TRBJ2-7	TGCGCCAGCAGCCCGAATCGACCCCGCAGGGAACACTCCTACGAGCAGTACTTC	CASSPNRPRREHSYEQYF
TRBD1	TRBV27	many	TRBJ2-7	TGTGCCAGCAGTTTATCCGGGACAGGGATACACGAGCAGTACTTC	CASSLSGTGIHEQYF
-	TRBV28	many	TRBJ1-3	TGTGCCAGCAGTTTGCACGGGGTTGGAAACACCATATATTTT	CASSLHGVGNTIYF
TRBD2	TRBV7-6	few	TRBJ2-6	TGTGCCAGCAGCCAAAAGGGCGGGGGAGCCTCTGGGGCCAACGTCCTGACTTTC	CASSQKGGGASGANVLTF
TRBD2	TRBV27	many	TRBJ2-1	TGTGCCAGCAGTACTAAAGTGGCCGGGACTAGCCTATACAATGAGCAGTTCTTC	CASSTKVAGTSLYNEQFF
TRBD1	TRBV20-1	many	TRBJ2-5	TGCAGTGCCAGGGGACAGGGGGAAGAGACCCAGTACTTC	CSARGQGEETQYF